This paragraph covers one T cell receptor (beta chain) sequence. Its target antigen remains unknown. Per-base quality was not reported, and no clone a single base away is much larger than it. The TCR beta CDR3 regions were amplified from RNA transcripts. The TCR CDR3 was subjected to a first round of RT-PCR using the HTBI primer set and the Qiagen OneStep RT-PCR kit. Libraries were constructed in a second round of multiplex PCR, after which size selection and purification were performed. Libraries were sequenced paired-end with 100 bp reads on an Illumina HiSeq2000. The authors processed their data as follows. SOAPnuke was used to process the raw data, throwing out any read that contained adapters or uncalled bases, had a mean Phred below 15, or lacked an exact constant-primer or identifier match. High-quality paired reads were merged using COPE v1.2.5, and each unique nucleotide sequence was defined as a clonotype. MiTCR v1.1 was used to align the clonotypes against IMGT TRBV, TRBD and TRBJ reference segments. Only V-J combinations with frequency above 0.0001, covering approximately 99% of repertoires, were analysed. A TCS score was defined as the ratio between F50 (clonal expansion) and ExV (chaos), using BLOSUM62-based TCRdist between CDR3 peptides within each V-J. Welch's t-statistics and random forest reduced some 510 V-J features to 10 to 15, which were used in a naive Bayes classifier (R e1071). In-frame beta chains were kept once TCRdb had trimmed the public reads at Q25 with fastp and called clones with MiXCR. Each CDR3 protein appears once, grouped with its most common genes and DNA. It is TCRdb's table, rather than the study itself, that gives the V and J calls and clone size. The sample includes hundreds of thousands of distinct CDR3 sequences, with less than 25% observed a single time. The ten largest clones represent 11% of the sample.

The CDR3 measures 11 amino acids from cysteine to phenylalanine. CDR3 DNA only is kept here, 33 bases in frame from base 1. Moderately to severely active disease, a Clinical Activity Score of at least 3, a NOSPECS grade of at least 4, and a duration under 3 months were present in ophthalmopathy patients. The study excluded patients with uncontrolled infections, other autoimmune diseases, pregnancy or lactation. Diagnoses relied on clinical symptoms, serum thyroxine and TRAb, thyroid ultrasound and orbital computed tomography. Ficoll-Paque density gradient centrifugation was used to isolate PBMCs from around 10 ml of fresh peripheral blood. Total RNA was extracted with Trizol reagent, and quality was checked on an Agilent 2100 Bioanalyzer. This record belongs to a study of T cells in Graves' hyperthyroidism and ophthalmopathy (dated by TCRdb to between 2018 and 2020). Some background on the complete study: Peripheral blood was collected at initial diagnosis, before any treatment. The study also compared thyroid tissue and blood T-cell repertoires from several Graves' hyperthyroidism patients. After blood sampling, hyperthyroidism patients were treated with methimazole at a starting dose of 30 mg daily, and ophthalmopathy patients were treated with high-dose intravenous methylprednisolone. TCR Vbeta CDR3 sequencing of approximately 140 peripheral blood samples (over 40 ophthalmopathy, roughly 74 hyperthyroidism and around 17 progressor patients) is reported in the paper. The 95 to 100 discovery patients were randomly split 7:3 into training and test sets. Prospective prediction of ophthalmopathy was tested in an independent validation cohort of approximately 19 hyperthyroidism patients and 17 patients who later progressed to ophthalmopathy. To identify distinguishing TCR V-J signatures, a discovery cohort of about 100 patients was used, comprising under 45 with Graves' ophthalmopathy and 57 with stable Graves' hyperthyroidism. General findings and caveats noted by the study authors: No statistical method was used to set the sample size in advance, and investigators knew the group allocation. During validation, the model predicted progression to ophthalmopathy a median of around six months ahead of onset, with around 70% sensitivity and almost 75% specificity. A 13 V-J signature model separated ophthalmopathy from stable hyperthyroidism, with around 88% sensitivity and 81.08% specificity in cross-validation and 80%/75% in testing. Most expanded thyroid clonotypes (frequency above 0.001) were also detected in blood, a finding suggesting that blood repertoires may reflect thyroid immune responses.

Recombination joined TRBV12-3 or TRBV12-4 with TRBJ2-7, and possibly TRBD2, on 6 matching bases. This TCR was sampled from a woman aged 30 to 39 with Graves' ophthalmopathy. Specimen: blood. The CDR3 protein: CASGQGGEQYF. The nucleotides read TGTGCGAGCGGGCAGGGAGGAGAGCAGTACTTC.